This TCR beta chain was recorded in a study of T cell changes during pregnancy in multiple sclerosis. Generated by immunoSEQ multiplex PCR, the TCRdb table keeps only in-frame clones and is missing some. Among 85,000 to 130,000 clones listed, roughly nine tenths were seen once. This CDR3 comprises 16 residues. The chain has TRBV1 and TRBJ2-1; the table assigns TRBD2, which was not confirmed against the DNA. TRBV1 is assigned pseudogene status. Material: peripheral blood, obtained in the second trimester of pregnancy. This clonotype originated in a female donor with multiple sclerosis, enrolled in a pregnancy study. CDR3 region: CTSSQDLAGGSHEQFF. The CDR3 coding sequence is TGCACCAGCAGCCAAGACCTAGCGGGGGGGTCCCATGAGCAGTTCTTC.